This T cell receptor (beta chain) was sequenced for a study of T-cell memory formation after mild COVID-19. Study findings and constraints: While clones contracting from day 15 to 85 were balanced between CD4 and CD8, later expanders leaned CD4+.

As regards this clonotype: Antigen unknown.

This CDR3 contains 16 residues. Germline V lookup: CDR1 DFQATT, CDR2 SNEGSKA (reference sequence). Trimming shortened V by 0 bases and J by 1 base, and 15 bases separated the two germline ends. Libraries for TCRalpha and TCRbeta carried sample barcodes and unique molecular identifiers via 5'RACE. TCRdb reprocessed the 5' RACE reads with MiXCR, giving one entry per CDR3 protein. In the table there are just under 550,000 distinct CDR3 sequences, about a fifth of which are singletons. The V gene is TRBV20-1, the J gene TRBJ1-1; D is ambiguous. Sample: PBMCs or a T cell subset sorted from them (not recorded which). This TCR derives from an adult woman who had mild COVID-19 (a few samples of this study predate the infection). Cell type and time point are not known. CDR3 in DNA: TGCAGTGCTAGAGATTTCGGGCGGCAGACGAACACTGAAGCTTTCTTT. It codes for CSARDFGRQTNTEAFF.